The 21 T cell receptor beta chains in this list originate from one sample, sequenced in a study of blood T cell repertoires in COVID-19. Data came from immunoSEQ multiplex PCR; TCRdb stores just in-frame clones and leaves some out. The table has some 400,000 clones, around nine tenths seen once. The source material was peripheral blood. All receptors derive from a human donor in a cohort sampled during active COVID-19.

The CDR3 sequence: CATSDLGGGQGSHEQYF. CDR3 DNA sequence: TGTGCCACCAGTGATTTAGGTGGGGGACAGGGTTCCCACGAGCAGTACTTC. The chain uses TRBV24-1 and TRBJ2-7, with 9 positions matching TRBD1. Unmatched junction bases numbered 11, after V lost 1 base and J lost 5 bases. Per the germline V gene, CDR1 is KGHDR and CDR2 is SFDVKD. The CDR3 extends over 17 amino acids.

The chain carries TRBV19 and TRBJ1-5, with D tentatively TRBD1 (6 bases). V lost 6 bases, J lost 5 bases, and 20 bases lay in between. The CDR3 extends over 16 amino acids. Germline V gene data show CDR1 as LNHDA and CDR2 as SQIVND (reference sequence). The CDR3 DNA reads as TGTGCCAGTAGCTCACCTCGGGACAAGGCGGATCAGCCCCAGCATTTT. Protein product: CASSSPRDKADQPQHF.

The chain recombines TRBV9 with TRBJ1-5; 8 nucleotides align to TRBD1. Germline V lookup: CDR1 SGDLS, CDR2 YYNGEE. This CDR3 region has 15 residues. The V segment lost 6 bases and the J segment 4 bases; nucleotides outside the gene matches: 9. The CDR3 bases are TGTGCCAGCAAGGGGGGACAGGTCTTTAATCAGCCCCAGCATTTT. Amino acid sequence: CASKGGQVFNQPQHF.

The chain uses TRBV5-1 and TRBJ2-1; D might be TRBD2 (6 bases). The CDR3 is made up of 15 amino acids. Trimming took off 2 bases at V and 0 bases at J, with 9 bases between the two ends. Germline V gives CDR1 SGHRS, CDR2 YFSETQ. The CDR3 protein is CASSFRGSSYNEQFF. As DNA, the CDR3 is TGCGCCAGCAGCTTTCGGGGGAGCTCCTACAATGAGCAGTTCTTC.

The chain recombines TRBV10-3 with TRBJ2-7, with 7 bases matching TRBD2. This CDR3 comprises 17 residues. Losses at the gene ends were 3 bases for V and 5 bases for J; bases not matched to a gene: 16. Germline CDR1 reads ENHRY; CDR2 reads SYGVKD. Here the CDR3 DNA reads TGTGCCATCAGTGACGACGGGGCGGGAGCCGGGTTCGACGAGCAGTACTTC. It encodes CAISDDGAGAGFDEQYF.

The genes are TRBV5-1 and TRBJ2-1; 8 bases map to TRBD1. Germline CDR1 reads SGHRS; CDR2 reads YFSETQ. V lost 4 bases to trimming and J lost 4 bases; unmatched junction nucleotides: 4. The length of the CDR3 is 14 residues. The CDR3 DNA reads as TGCGCCAGCAGCCGGGGACAGGATTACAATGAGCAGTTCTTC. Its translation: CASSRGQDYNEQFF.

V and J are TRBV4-1 and TRBJ1-1; D is undetermined. The CDR3 is 15 amino acids. Germline CDR1 and CDR2: MGHRA and YSYEKL. Trimming stripped 0 bases from V and 1 base from J, with 9 bases between. CDR3 nucleotides: TGCGCCAGCAGCCAAGAGGGCTCCCAGAACACTGAAGCTTTCTTT. Encoded protein: CASSQEGSQNTEAFF.

This chain connects TRBV2 to TRBJ1-2; tentatively, D is TRBD1 (5 bases). The CDR3 runs to 12 residues. V was trimmed by 5 bases and J by 5 bases, leaving 9 bases between them. Germline CDR1 is SNHLY and CDR2 is FYNNEI. The CDR3 DNA reads TGTGCCAGCAGTCGACAGATATATGGCTACACCTTC. This encodes CASSRQIYGYTF.

This clone was counted a few times. The chain recombines TRBV3-1 (or the pseudogene TRBV3-2) with TRBJ2-2; 8 bases are shared with TRBD1. The CDR3 contains 16 residues. With V trimmed by 4 bases and J by 1 base, 5 bases remained unmatched. Per the germline V gene, CDR1 is LGHDT and CDR2 is YNNKEL (reference sequence). The CDR3 here is CASSPTGTGNTGELFF. In DNA, the CDR3 is TGTGCCAGCAGCCCGACTGGGACAGGGAACACCGGGGAGCTGTTTTTT.

This clone was seen more than once but under ten times. The J gene is TRBJ2-7, the V gene TRBV6-5; possible D gene TRBD1, 6 bases. This CDR3 has 13 residues. The V gene's germline CDR1 is MNHEY and CDR2 SVGAGI. V shed 5 bases and J shed 5 bases, with 13 bases lying between them. The CDR3 reads CASSLSGQNEQYF. CDR3 sequence (DNA): TGTGCCAGCAGTCTCTCGGGACAAAACGAGCAGTACTTC.

The chain recombines TRBV28 with TRBJ1-4, with D tentatively TRBD1 (6 bases). The CDR3 sequence is 14 residues long. V was cut by 7 bases and J by 4 bases, with 13 bases left in between. Germline values: CDR1 MDHEN, CDR2 SYDVKM. This CDR3 is CASTLGGDNEKLFF. Written as DNA, the CDR3 is TGTGCCAGCACCCTAGGGGGGGATAATGAAAAACTGTTTTTT.

V usage is TRBV20-1 and J usage is TRBJ2-3; 12 bases map to TRBD2. CDR1 and CDR2 from the germline V gene are DFQATT and SNEGSKA (reference sequence). The CDR3 runs 15 residues. J was trimmed by 4 bases and V by 3 bases; bases with no gene match: 5. In nucleotides, the CDR3 is TGCAGTGCTAGTACTAGCGGGAGGAAGGCAGATACGCAGTATTTT. It translates to CSASTSGRKADTQYF.

The V call is TRBV5-6, the J call TRBJ2-1; 11 nucleotides align to TRBD2. Trimming cost V 0 bases and J 7 bases; bases outside gene matches: 6. The CDR3 totals 16 residues. The germline gives CDR1 SGHDT, CDR2 YYEEEE. This CDR3 is CASSLALAGGGNEQFF. The CDR3, as DNA: TGTGCCAGCAGCTTGGCTCTAGCGGGGGGCGGAAATGAGCAGTTCTTC.

This sequence joins TRBV6-4 and TRBJ2-1; 7 nucleotides line up with TRBD2. The length of the CDR3 is 14 residues. V was clipped by 5 bases and J by 4 bases; unmatched bases: 5. Germline assignment: CDR1 MRHNA and CDR2 SNTAGT. The CDR3 spells CASSLAGQYNEQFF. The CDR3 DNA reads as TGTGCCAGCAGTTTAGCGGGCCAATACAATGAGCAGTTCTTC.

Here the CDR3 DNA reads TGTGCCAGCAGTTACTTGGGGGCCACCGGGGAGCTGTTTTTT. Amino acid sequence: CASSYLGATGELFF. This sequence joins TRBV6-2 or TRBV6-3 and TRBJ2-2; D might be TRBD1 (6 bases). The CDR3 covers 14 residues. V was clipped by 1 base and J by 4 bases, with 7 bases between them. Germline CDR1 reads MNHEY; CDR2 reads SVGEGT.

The chain is built from TRBV11-2 and TRBJ2-5, with D maybe TRBD1 (6 bases). Trimming took off 5 bases at V and 0 bases at J, with 10 bases between the two ends. Germline CDR1 SGHAT, CDR2 FQNNGV. CDR3 length: 14 residues. Written as DNA, the CDR3 is TGTGCCAGCAGCCCCGGACAGTACCAAGAGACCCAGTACTTC. This codes for CASSPGQYQETQYF. Full variable domain (remainder filled in from reference TRBV11-2 and TRBJ2-5): EAGVAQSPRYKIIEKRQSVAFWCNPISGHATLYWYQQILGQGPKLLIQFQNNGVVDDSQLPKDRFSAERLKGVDSTLKIQPAKLEDSAVYLCASSPGQYQETQYFGPGTRLLVL.

This chain connects TRBV2 to TRBJ1-1; maybe TRBD1 (6 bases). Trimming left V 5 bases short and J 9 bases short, with 10 bases between. The germline V gene has CDR1 SNHLY and CDR2 FYNNEI. This CDR3 comprises 11 residues. The CDR3 loop reads CASSSTGQAFF. As DNA, the CDR3 is TGTGCCAGCAGTTCCACAGGGCAAGCTTTCTTT.

The table lists this clone with a count of one. This chain links TRBV2 with TRBJ1-2; D gene unclear. CDR1 is SNHLY, CDR2 FYNNEI, per germline. Deletions cut 3 bases from V and 4 bases from J, with 6 bases between. This CDR3 is 12 amino acids long. CDR3 sequence: CASSDGIYGYTF. CDR3 DNA sequence: TGTGCCAGCAGTGACGGGATCTATGGCTACACCTTC.

This clone was counted a single time. V and J are TRBV27 and TRBJ2-1; D call uncertain. Germline assignment: CDR1 MNHEY and CDR2 SMNVEV (reference sequence). The CDR3 is 12 amino acids. V was cut by 6 bases and J by 6 bases, with 9 bases left in between. DNA of the CDR3: TGTGCCAGCAGGGTGGGCGTCAATGAGCAGTTCTTC. Translating gives CASRVGVNEQFF.

This clone was found once. V usage is TRBV4-1 and J usage is TRBJ2-1; D remains ambiguous. The germline V gene has CDR1 MGHRA and CDR2 YSYEKL. The CDR3 is 12 residues long. Trimming took off 4 bases at V and 5 bases at J, with 6 bases between the two ends. The chain's CDR3 is CASSPVNNEQFF. DNA for the CDR3: TGCGCCAGCAGCCCCGTTAACAATGAGCAGTTCTTC.

The chain has TRBV29-1 and TRBJ2-2; 9 nucleotides line up with TRBD2. In germline, CDR1 is SQVTM, CDR2 ANQGSEA. J gave up 0 bases and V 4 bases, and 9 bases lay outside the gene matches. CDR3 length equals 17 residues. For the CDR3, the DNA is TGCAGCGTTGGCCGCCTCCTAGCGGGGACGAACACCGGGGAGCTGTTTTTT. As protein: CSVGRLLAGTNTGELFF.